Listed below are T cell receptor beta chains from one sample, sequenced in a study of blood T cell repertoires in COVID-19. Method: immunoSEQ multiplex PCR; TCRdb's copy keeps in-frame clones and lacks some. The profile shows some 100,000 clones, nearly 90% of them singletons. Sequencing was performed on peripheral blood. Source of these receptors: a woman aged 55-69 years with acute or convalescent COVID-19. The CDR3 runs from the conserved cysteine through the conserved F or W. A D gene is named only where the DNA matches it firmly. Clone size appears in some rows only: once, few, many, or a class for an expanded clone.

j_call v_call clone_size d_call cdr3_nt cdr3_aa
TRBJ2-7 TRBV28 NA NA TGTGCCAGCAGTAACCCCGGGACGGGACTCAGTGAGCAGTACTTC CASSNPGTGLSEQYF
TRBJ1-2 TRBV5-4 NA TRBD1 TGTGCCAGCAGCTTGGCGGGGACAGGGGGCTACACCTTC CASSLAGTGGYTF
TRBJ2-2 TRBV27 NA NA TGTGCCAGCAGCTACGCCCCACGGGGTACCGGGGAGCTGTTTTTT CASSYAPRGTGELFF
TRBJ2-7 TRBV6-1 NA NA TGTGCCAGCAGTGAAAGAGGTGACGCCTACGAGCAGTACTTC CASSERGDAYEQYF
TRBJ2-2 TRBV5-1 NA TRBD2 TGCGCCAGCACATCCTTCAGCCTAGCGGAAAACACCGGGGAGCTGTTTTTT CASTSFSLAENTGELFF
TRBJ2-5 TRBV7-3 NA TRBD1 TGTGCCAGCAGCCAACAGGGGGCCCAAGAGACCCAGTACTTC CASSQQGAQETQYF
TRBJ2-1 TRBV5-8 NA NA TGTGCCAGCAGCTTGCCGTTTTATGATGAGCAGTTCTTC CASSLPFYDEQFF
TRBJ1-1 TRBV14 NA NA TGTGCCAGCAGCCAAGTGGGCGGGGGATTCACTGAAGCTTTCTTT CASSQVGGGFTEAFF
TRBJ1-1 TRBV5-4 NA NA TGTGCCAGCAGCTTGGAGGGCCCGCGGGCTGAAGCTTTCTTT CASSLEGPRAEAFF
TRBJ2-7 TRBV29-1 once TRBD1 TGCAGCGTTGTGGACAGGGGGCGCGAATACGAGCAGTACTTC CSVVDRGREYEQYF
TRBJ2-1 TRBV6-2/TRBV6-3 NA TRBD1 TGTGCCAGCAGTTACTCACAGGGGGTTACCTACAATGAGCAGTTCTTC CASSYSQGVTYNEQFF
TRBJ1-3 TRBV19 NA NA TGTGCCAGCCGGGATTTTAACCTGGACACCATATATTTT CASRDFNLDTIYF
TRBJ2-5 TRBV29-1 once NA TGCAGCGTACGGACAGAAGAGACCCAGTACTTC CSVRTEETQYF
TRBJ2-4 TRBV24-1 NA TRBD1 TGTGCCACCAGTGATGAAGGGGGCGAAAACATTCAGTACTTC CATSDEGGENIQYF
TRBJ1-1 TRBV28 once TRBD1 TGTGCCAGCAGTCCCCCACAGGGGATGAACACTGAAGCTTTCTTT CASSPPQGMNTEAFF
TRBJ2-1 TRBV28 NA TRBD2 TGTGCCAGCAGTTTGAGCGGGAGGGCCCCTTACAATGAGCAGTTCTTC CASSLSGRAPYNEQFF
TRBJ1-5 TRBV19 NA TRBD1 TGTGCCAGTAGGAAAACAGGGGATCAGCCCCAGCATTTT CASRKTGDQPQHF
TRBJ1-5 TRBV2 NA TRBD1 TGTGCCAGCAGTGGACAGGGCGGCAATCAGCCCCAGCATTTT CASSGQGGNQPQHF
TRBJ2-2 TRBV2 NA NA TGTGCCAGCAGTGACTCAGACACCGGGGAGCTGTTTTTT CASSDSDTGELFF
TRBJ2-3 TRBV6-6 NA TRBD2 TGTGCCAGCAGTCAACGCACCTTAGCGGGAGATACGCAGTATTTT CASSQRTLAGDTQYF
TRBJ2-1 TRBV5-1 NA NA TGCGCCAGCTTCTCGGTCAATGAGCAGTTCTTC CASFSVNEQFF
TRBJ2-7 TRBV7-9 NA NA TGTGCCAGCAGCTTAGACAGTTCCTACGAGCAGTACTTC CASSLDSSYEQYF
TRBJ2-2 TRBV9 NA TRBD2 TGTGCCAGCAGCCCGGGAGGGGTTACCGGGGAGCTGTTTTTT CASSPGGVTGELFF
TRBJ2-7 TRBV11-2 few TRBD1 TGTGCCAGCAGCAAGACAGGGATCCACGAGCAGTACTTC CASSKTGIHEQYF
TRBJ2-1 TRBV11-2 few TRBD1 TGTGCCAGCAGCTCCCTTAATTTTGGGACAGGGGTCAATGAGCAGTTCTTC CASSSLNFGTGVNEQFF
TRBJ1-5 TRBV5-1 NA NA TGCGCCAGCAGCTACGGCGGAGAGAGCAATCAGCCCCAGCATTTT CASSYGGESNQPQHF
TRBJ2-1 TRBV4-1 NA NA TGCGCCAGCAGCCACCCGGGTACCTACAATGAGCAGTTCTTC CASSHPGTYNEQFF